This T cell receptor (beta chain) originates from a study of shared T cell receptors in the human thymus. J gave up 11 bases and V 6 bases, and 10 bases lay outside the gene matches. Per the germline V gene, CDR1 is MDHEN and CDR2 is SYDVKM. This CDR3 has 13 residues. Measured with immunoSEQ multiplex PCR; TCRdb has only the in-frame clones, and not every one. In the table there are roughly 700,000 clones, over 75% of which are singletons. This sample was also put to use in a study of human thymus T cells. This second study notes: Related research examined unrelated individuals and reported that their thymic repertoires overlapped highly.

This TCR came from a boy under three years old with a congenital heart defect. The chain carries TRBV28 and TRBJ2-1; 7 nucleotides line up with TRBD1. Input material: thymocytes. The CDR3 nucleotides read TGTGCCAGCAGCAGTATTAAACAGGGGAAGCAGTTCTTC. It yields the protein CASSSIKQGKQFF.